This T cell receptor (beta chain) was identified in a study of control samples from healthy donors and cancer patients. This CDR3 contains 15 residues. The germline V gene encodes CDR1 MDHEN and CDR2 SYDVKM. Between the trimmed V and J ends, which lost 4 bases and 3 bases, there was a span of 13 bases. Produced via immunoSEQ multiplex PCR; TCRdb's table is partial and in-frame only. The table has 150,000 to 160,000 clones, over 85% seen once. Input material: blood. The source is a man between 40 and 49 years old in good health. The rearrangement uses TRBV28 and TRBJ1-5; no firm D call. CDR3 in DNA: TGTGCCAGCAGTTCACGGGTACTCGACAATCAGCCCCAGCATTTT. Translation: CASSSRVLDNQPQHF.